This TCR beta chain derives from a study of T-cell reconstitution after alpha-beta-depleted transplantation in children (TCRdb year 2016). General notes on the study: Using TCR repertoire profiling, the study followed T-cell immune reconstitution in a quantitative way in children after TCRalphabeta/CD19-depleted allogeneic hematopoietic cell transplantation. The paper's findings and limits, for the study overall: Hyperexpanded clone frequencies declined over subsequent months; after one year, T-cell counts and TCRbeta diversity were mostly attributed to newly produced T cells. The apparently early alphabetaT-cell count recovery about two months after transplant was reportedly dependent on only several hundred rapidly expanded clones derived from non-depleted graft cells. The high TCRbeta diversity at day 60 in some patients was ascribed to recipient T cells and intrathymic progenitors that had survived conditioning.

What the treatment or condition label conveys for this sample: allogeneic hematopoietic cell transplantation with graft depleted of TCRalphabeta T cells and CD19 B cells. The transplant recipients were children given TCRalphabeta/CD19-depleted allogeneic hematopoietic cell grafts. The library was obtained by PCR. The sequencer was an Illumina HiSeq 2500. TCR library preparation used molecular barcoding, with unique molecular identifiers applied to normalize quantification of the TCRbeta repertoire. TCRdb passed the public sequencing reads through fastp at Q25 and MiXCR, retaining productive beta sequences. All rows with the same CDR3 protein become a single entry with the most common DNA and genes. The sample table contains a few hundred thousand distinct CDR3 sequences; only one count was recorded for roughly 44% of them. The ten largest clonotypes hold roughly a quarter of the sample. V drops 3 bases and J drops 4 bases, leaving 9 bases in between. Including cysteine and phenylalanine, the CDR3 has 13 amino acids. CDR3 DNA only is kept here, 39 bases in frame from base 1. CDR1 is given as SGHDN and CDR2 as FVKESK, both from the germline V gene.

To note about this clonotype: Its antigen remains unidentified. No base qualities exist here, and no much larger clone lies one base off it.

This receptor was obtained from a girl aged 2 to 10 with aplastic anemia, due to receive a stem cell transplant. The chain uses TRBV14 and TRBJ1-1; the D segment cannot be called with confidence. The sequenced sample was PBMCs, obtained before TCRalphabeta/CD19-depleted stem cell transplant. For the CDR3, the sequence is CASSQLRVTEAFF. The bases are TGTGCCAGCAGCCAGTTAAGGGTCACTGAAGCTTTCTTT.